This T cell receptor (beta chain) was observed in a study of regulatory T cells in long-lasting Graves disease (dated by TCRdb to the early 2020s). For the wider study: Antithyroid drugs had been taken for less than 3 months by newly diagnosed Graves' disease patients. Patients with persistent Graves' disease were compared with patients with newly diagnosed Graves' disease using TCR sequencing and RNA sequencing of peripheral blood. The study was conducted in China and was registered as a clinical trial. TCR sequencing covered about 13 persistent and 20 newly diagnosed Graves' disease patients, some 35 samples in total. Overall study results and their limits: Persistent patients shared more public clonotypes among themselves (under 3,000) than newly diagnosed patients did (about 1,000). The small sample size was acknowledged by the authors as a limitation that may reduce accuracy. Sequencing and analysis were restricted to the TCR beta chain. TRBV28, TRBJ1-2 and TRBJ2-5 were preferentially used in persistent disease, while TRBV20-1 and TRBJ2-1 were favored in newly diagnosed disease. Only peripheral blood was studied, because thyroid tissue, the primary lesion, was inaccessible. Compared with newly diagnosed patients, patients with persistent Graves' disease had lower TCR Shannon entropy and fewer highly expanded clones, which suggests clonal expansion.

According to the study, the label for this sample's time point signals: newly diagnosed GD, antithyroid drugs for less than 3 months. For both TCR sequencing and RNA sequencing, RNA was extracted from PBMCs using TRIzol. Graves' disease was diagnosed according to American Thyroid Association guidelines. Recruitment of patients was carried out at an endocrinology department in Xi'an, China. Each patient gave approximately 9.7 milliliters of peripheral blood, collected in an EDTA anticoagulant tube. PBMCs were isolated by Ficoll Paque Plus density gradient separation without further T cell sorting. An Agilent 2100 Bioanalyzer and agarose gel were used to check RNA quality, and a NanoDrop 2000 was used to measure RNA concentration. This clonotype was seen ten or more times. Its antigen remains undetermined. Base qualities were left out, and no much larger clone turns up one base away. Library preparation was by multiplex PCR. The instrument was an Illumina HiSeq 4000. iRepertoire HTBI primers and Arm-PCR amplification of CDR3 regions were used to construct TCR beta libraries. Gel purification was performed on PCR products prior to sequencing. Under the source paper's analysis protocol: Gene usage analysis of CDR3 amino acid clonotypes relied on the approximately 60 TRBV and about 15 TRBJ segments identified across samples. Filtered high-quality paired reads were merged into contigs using COPE and FqMerger. BLAST was used to align contigs to IMGT TRBV, TRBD and TRBJ reference genes, with CDR3 defined following IMGT. Any clonotype with a frequency above 0.1% was classified as a highly expanded clone. Shannon entropy was used to measure repertoire diversity, and the Gini coefficient was used to measure V-J evenness. Public clonotypes were defined as clonotypes shared by more than one individual. TCRdb's own reprocessing of the public reads used fastp at Q25 and MiXCR and kept productive beta chains. Here each entry gathers all rows of one CDR3 protein and keeps the most common genes and DNA. These V and J calls originate from TCRdb's pipeline instead of the authors' own analysis. This sample gives more than 300,000 distinct CDR3 sequences in total; around 16% of them show up just once. Of the sample, 20% to 25% is held by the ten largest clones.

Inclusive of the bounding cysteine and phenylalanine, the CDR3 is 16 residues long. This entry keeps only the CDR3 DNA: 48 bases, framed from base 1. V is cut back by 2 bases and J by 8 bases, with 11 bases in the junction unmatched. Recombination joined TRBV12-3 or TRBV12-4 with TRBJ1-4, with 7 bases matching TRBD1. The sequenced sample was peripheral blood mononuclear cells (PBMCs), obtained at new diagnosis, from a patient treated with antithyroid drugs. This clonotype was obtained from a female donor with Graves disease. The DNA sequence follows: TGTGCCAGCAGTTTATTGAAGACAGGGAAAGCGGAAAAACTGTTTTTT. This sequence encodes CASSLLKTGKAEKLFF.